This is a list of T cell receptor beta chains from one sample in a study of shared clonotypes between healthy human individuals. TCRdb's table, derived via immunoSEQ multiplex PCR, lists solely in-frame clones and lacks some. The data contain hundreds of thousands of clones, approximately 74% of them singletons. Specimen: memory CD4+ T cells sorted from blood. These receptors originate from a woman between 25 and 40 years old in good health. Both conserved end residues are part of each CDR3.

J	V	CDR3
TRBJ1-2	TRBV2	CASSGKFRQGLMGGYTF
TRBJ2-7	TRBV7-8	CASSPMLGKTYEQYF
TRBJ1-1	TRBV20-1	CSARMNTEAFF
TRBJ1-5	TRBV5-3	CARSWGREQPQHF
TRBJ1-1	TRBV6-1	CALRTGSNTEAFF
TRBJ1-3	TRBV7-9	CASSSGGVGNTIYF
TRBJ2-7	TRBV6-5	CASSDRVPYEQYF
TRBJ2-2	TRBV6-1	CASNPSGPNTGELFF
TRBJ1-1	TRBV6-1	CASSEAGGRDTEAFF
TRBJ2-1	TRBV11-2	CASSRSGSINEQFF
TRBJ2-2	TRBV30	CAWKQGRNTGELFF
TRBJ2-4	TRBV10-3	CAISDSGNRMAKNIQYF
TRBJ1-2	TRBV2	CASKTDYYGYTF
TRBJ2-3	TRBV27	CASSDLSGPDTQYF
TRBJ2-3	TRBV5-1	CASSFTGAGDTQYF
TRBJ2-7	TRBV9	CASSVETGGGYEQYF
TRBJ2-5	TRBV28	CASSPRLAGAETQYF
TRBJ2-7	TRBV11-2	CASSPGRGSYEQYF